This T cell receptor (beta chain) was sequenced for a study of OX40 agonist ivuxolimab in advanced cancers. Study-wide background: Prior anti-PD-1, anti-PD-L1 or anti-CTLA-4 therapy did not bar entry, and about 40% had some.

V was clipped by 5 bases and J by 3 bases, with 10 bases between them. CDR3 size: 12 residues. The germline CDR1 and CDR2 sequences are GTSNPN and SVGIG (reference sequence). This clone came up a few times. Sequencing was performed with immunoSEQ multiplex PCR; in TCRdb, only in-frame clones are kept and a portion is missing. The data show tens of thousands of clones, 81% seen once. The chain has TRBV30 and TRBJ1-1, with D uncertain. This TCR was sampled from an adult with an advanced solid tumor such as melanoma, head and neck, liver or kidney cancer. Sequencing used CD4+ or CD8+ T cells sorted from blood, obtained in a trial of the OX40 agonist ivuxolimab. The CDR3 protein is CAWSPQDTEAFF. The CDR3 bases are TGTGCCTGGTCACCCCAGGACACTGAAGCTTTCTTT. Variable domain in full (rest from reference TRBV30 and TRBJ1-1): SQTIHQWPATLVQPVGSPLSLECTVEGTSNPNLYWYRQAAGRGLQLLFYSVGIGQISSEVPQNLSASRPQDRQFILSSKKLLLSDSGFYLCAWSPQDTEAFFGQGTRLTVV.